The clone carrying this TCR beta chain has a handful of counts. Its matching antigen is unknown. Then a second PCR, running roughly 7 to 11 cycles, was carried out with a sample-barcoded 5' primer and a J-beta primer mix. TCRdb analysed the 5' RACE reads with MiXCR anew, one entry per CDR3 protein. The sample yields more than 900,000 distinct CDR3 sequences, less than 25% seen once. This record comes from a study of blood T cells in healthy people across ages. This CDR3 spans 9 amino acids. With 3 bases removed from V and 10 bases from J, the gap between germline ends came to 3 bases. In germline, CDR1 is MDHEN, CDR2 SYDVKM. Study conclusions and caveats: Because donor CMV status was unknown, expanded clonotype changes were possibly confounded.

This sample also belongs to another study, concerning T cells of mothers and their children.

Sequencing input: blood. This chain joins TRBV28 and TRBJ1-2; D is ambiguous. The TCR comes from a girl aged 2 to 10 in good health. CDR3 DNA sequence: TGTGCCAGCAGTTTTCCCTACACCTTC. Translating it yields CASSFPYTF.